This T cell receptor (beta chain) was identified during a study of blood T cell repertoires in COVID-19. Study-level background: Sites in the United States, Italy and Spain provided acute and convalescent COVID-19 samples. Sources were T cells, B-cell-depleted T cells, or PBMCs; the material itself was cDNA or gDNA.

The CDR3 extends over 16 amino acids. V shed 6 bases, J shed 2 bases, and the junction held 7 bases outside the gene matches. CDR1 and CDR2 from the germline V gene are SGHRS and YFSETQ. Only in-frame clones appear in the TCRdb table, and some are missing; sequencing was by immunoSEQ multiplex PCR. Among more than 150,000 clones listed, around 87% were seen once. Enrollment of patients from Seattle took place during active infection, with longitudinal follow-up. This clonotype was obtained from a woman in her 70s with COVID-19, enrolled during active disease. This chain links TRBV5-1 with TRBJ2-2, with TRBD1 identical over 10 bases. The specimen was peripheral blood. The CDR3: CASTSRQGANTGELFF. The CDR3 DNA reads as TGCGCCAGCACCTCTAGACAGGGGGCCAACACCGGGGAGCTGTTTTTT. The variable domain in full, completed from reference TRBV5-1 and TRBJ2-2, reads KAGVTQTPRYLIKTRGQQVTLSCSPISGHRSVSWYQQTPGQGLQFLFEYFSETQRNKGNFPGRFSGRQFSNSRSEMNVSTLELGDSALYLCASTSRQGANTGELFFGEGSRLTVL.